Here is one T cell receptor beta chain with its context. Its antigen is currently unknown. The source of the sample is a study of cytomegalovirus exposure and HLA in healthy donors. About the study: Unique TCR beta sequences numbering some 110 million came from about 180 million T cells in an earlier analysis. Tens of millions of unique TCRs from HLA-typed donors made up an early data release.

The PCR was carried out with 60 Vbeta primers and 13 Jbeta primers. Profiled with immunoSEQ multiplex PCR; TCRdb holds only in-frame clones, not every one. The sample comprises 120,000 or so clones, 10% to 13% of which are singletons, and about 4.7% rests with the top ten. Broader study findings: Confirmation in vitro established that a few CMV-associated chains were specific for CMV antigens. Exclusion applied to some V segments, including TRBV6-2 and TRBV6-3, as they were indistinguishable.

The germline V gene encodes CDR1 SGHRS and CDR2 YFSETQ. This CDR3 is built from 13 residues. Trimming removed 6 bases at V and 0 bases at J, with 9 bases between. V gene TRBV5-1 combines with J gene TRBJ1-1; D is perhaps TRBD1 (5 bases). Sequenced sample: PBMCs. The receptor was derived from a woman aged 18-29 years in good health and CMV-seropositive. This CDR3 reads CASKQAMNTEAFF. In DNA form, the CDR3 reads TGCGCCAGCAAACAGGCAATGAACACTGAAGCTTTCTTT.